Below, 8 T cell receptor beta chains from the same sample are listed, as sequenced in a study of shared clonotypes between healthy human individuals. The data were produced by immunoSEQ multiplex PCR, yet TCRdb's version contains in-frame clones alone and is incomplete. The top ten hold less than 1.5% of the sample, which has roughly 1 million clones, 65% to 80% seen once. The specimen was memory CD4+ T cells sorted from blood. Sample subset: CD45RA-negative fraction. These receptors were taken from a man between 18 and 29 years old in good health.

This rearrangement joins TRBV19 to TRBJ2-2; possibly TRBD2 for D (5 bases). Germline CDR1 and CDR2: LNHDA and SQIVND (reference sequence). Trimming removed 5 bases from V and 8 bases from J, with 15 bases in between. There are 14 residues in the CDR3. DNA for the CDR3: TGTGCCAGTAGTCCCGGACTCTTACGGGGGGAGCTGTTTTTT. Translation gives CASSPGLLRGELFF.

V is TRBV6-5 and J is TRBJ2-5; possible D gene TRBD2, 6 bases. Germline V gene data show CDR1 as MNHEY and CDR2 as SVGAGI. This CDR3 comprises 14 residues. The ends were cut back, 1 base at V and 4 bases at J, with 10 bases in the middle. For the CDR3, the DNA is TGTGCCAGCAGTTACTTCAGGAGGGGAGAGACCCAGTACTTC. Translation: CASSYFRRGETQYF.

The gene calls are TRBV5-1 and TRBJ1-2, with a weak D call TRBD1 (6 bases). The ends were cut back, 4 bases at V and 6 bases at J, with 13 bases in the middle. The CDR3 has 13 residues. Germline V gene data show CDR1 as SGHRS and CDR2 as YFSETQ. DNA for the CDR3: TGCGCCAGCAGCCTCGGGACATCAGATGGCTACACCTTC. Amino acids: CASSLGTSDGYTF.

The CDR3 region has the DNA TGTGCCAGTAGGGGCCAGGGGTACACAGATACGCAGTATTTT. Translation: CASRGQGYTDTQYF. This chain uses TRBV19 with TRBJ2-3; a weak D match, TRBD1 (6 bases). This CDR3 has 14 amino acids. Germline V gene data show CDR1 as LNHDA and CDR2 as SQIVND (reference sequence). Trimming cost V 6 bases and J 2 bases, with 12 bases left between them. Filled out from reference TRBV19 and TRBJ2-3, the complete variable domain reads DGGITQSPKYLFRKEGQNVTLSCEQNLNHDAMYWYRQDPGQGLRLIYYSQIVNDFQKGDIAEGYSVSREKKESFPLTVTSAQKNPTAFYLCASRGQGYTDTQYFGPGTRLTVL.

The genes are TRBV15 and TRBJ1-1; tentatively, D is TRBD1 (6 bases). Trimming cost V 2 bases and J 2 bases, with 12 bases left between them. This CDR3 has 15 residues. CDR1 LNHNV and CDR2 YYDKDF come from the germline V gene (reference sequence). CDR3: CATSRTLQGNTEAFF. The CDR3 DNA follows: TGTGCCACCAGCAGAACCCTACAGGGAAACACTGAAGCTTTCTTT.

J is TRBJ2-1 and V is TRBV6-1, with D uncertain. V lost 4 bases and J 9 bases, leaving 7 bases between the germline ends. Germline-derived CDR1 and CDR2 are MNHNS and SASEGT. This CDR3 spans 11 amino acids. The CDR3 bases are TGTGCCAGCAGTGCCGGCCGTGAGCAGTTCTTC. This sequence encodes CASSAGREQFF.

The chain has TRBV7-2 and TRBJ2-5; 8 bases agree with TRBD2. This CDR3 is built from 13 residues. Germline V lookup: CDR1 SGHTA, CDR2 FQGNSA. Trimming removed 3 bases from V and 5 bases from J; junction bases left unmatched: 2. CDR3 in DNA: TGTGCCAGCAGCTTCAGCGGGAGTGAGACCCAGTACTTC. It codes for CASSFSGSETQYF.

The chain joins TRBV6-5 to TRBJ2-1, with 7 bases that match TRBD2. Germline loops: CDR1 MNHEY, CDR2 SVGAGI. J lost 3 bases, V lost 5 bases, and 7 bases had no gene match. This CDR3 has 15 residues. The CDR3 reads CASSQLPGGYNEQFF. CDR3 DNA sequence: TGTGCCAGCAGTCAGCTGCCGGGGGGCTACAATGAGCAGTTCTTC.